This T cell receptor beta chain was sequenced during a study of T cell responses to AZD1222 COVID-19 vaccine. Findings of the study overall: The donor cohort was predominantly white British with a female majority, and clonal diversity may have been underestimated. Targets within unmutated variant regions were reportedly found for nearly half of spike-specific TCRs.

Second-dose recipients at about 4 or about 12 weeks were treated as one pooled group. A remark on this clone: Its antigen is undetermined.

Data came from immunoSEQ multiplex PCR; TCRdb stores just in-frame clones and leaves some out. The sample records roughly 120,000 clones, 85% to 90% being singletons. After removal of 1 base from V and 5 bases from J, the junction contained 8 bases not matched to a gene. The V gene's germline CDR1 is MGHRA and CDR2 YSYEKL. The CDR3 contains 15 residues. The rearrangement links TRBV4-1 to TRBJ2-7; 7 positions agree with TRBD1. This receptor was obtained from an adult who received the AZD1222 COVID-19 vaccine. The specimen comprised peripheral blood, sampled 28 days after the second AZD1222 dose. DNA for the CDR3: TGCGCCAGCAGCCAAGGCCCGCAGGGGGACCACGAGCAGTACTTC. Translated: CASSQGPQGDHEQYF.